This TCR beta chain was identified during a study of read filtering for tumor transcriptome and immune sequencing. Looking at the study overall: Among patients, under 20 were male and about 15 female, aged roughly 45 to 80 (mean around 66). Whole-transcriptome libraries were prepared after DNase treatment. By R-ISS, stages I, II and III held about 8, 17 and 7 patients.

Study-level results: Without single-read clonotypes, shared clonotype proportions correlated more between IR-seq and RNA-seq.

This clonotype was detected many times. What it recognizes is unknown. Molecular barcoded adaptors covering alpha/delta and beta/gamma chains were used on 400 ng RNA. MiXCR, applied by TCRdb to the reads, yields one record per CDR3 protein. The repertoire consists of approximately 45,000 distinct CDR3 sequences, with 15% to 20% occurring once and the leading ten covering roughly two fifths. CDR3 length: 14 amino acids. Germline V gene data show CDR1 as SGHDN and CDR2 as FVKESK. Trimming pared 4 bases from V and 4 bases from J, leaving 13 bases between. Sample: a population of CD138-negative cells sorted from bone marrow. J is TRBJ1-1 and V is TRBV14; tentatively, D is TRBD1 (5 bases). This clonotype originated in a donor at least 40 years old with multiple myeloma. CDR3 nucleotide sequence: TGTGCCAGCAGCCCAGGTGGGGGGACCACTGAAGCTTTCTTT. Its protein is CASSPGGGTTEAFF.